Listed below are T cell receptor beta chains from one sample, sequenced in a study of shared clonotypes between healthy human individuals. Clones were read by immunoSEQ multiplex PCR, and TCRdb kept only the in-frame ones, dropping some. The sample holds 2 million to 3 million clones, over 85% seen once. Sample: naive CD4+ T cells sorted from blood. Every receptor here comes from a young man in good health. Each CDR3 is given with its conserved first and last residue. Fields, in order: V gene, J gene, D gene, clone size, CDR3 protein, CDR3 DNA. The D gene is left open where the match is weak. Size is stated for part of the rows, as once, few or many counts, or as a class when the clone is expanded.

v_gene: TRBV10-3; j_gene: TRBJ1-2; d_gene: TRBD1; abundance: -; CDR3aa: CAIRPAGGNDYGYTF; CDR3nt: TGTGCCATCAGACCCGCAGGGGGAAATGACTATGGCTACACCTTC
v_gene: TRBV5-8; j_gene: TRBJ2-7; d_gene: -; abundance: -; CDR3aa: CASSLDIYEQYF; CDR3nt: TGTGCCAGCAGCTTGGATATCTACGAGCAGTACTTC
v_gene: TRBV12-5; j_gene: TRBJ2-1; d_gene: TRBD2; abundance: -; CDR3aa: CASGLGILADFTYNEQFF; CDR3nt: TGTGCTAGTGGTTTGGGGATACTAGCGGACTTTACCTACAATGAGCAGTTCTTC
v_gene: TRBV18; j_gene: TRBJ1-1; d_gene: -; abundance: -; CDR3aa: CASSPRIQGLNTEAFF; CDR3nt: TGTGCCAGCTCACCACGGATTCAGGGTTTGAACACTGAAGCTTTCTTT
v_gene: TRBV5-1; j_gene: TRBJ2-5; d_gene: TRBD2; abundance: -; CDR3aa: CASSLTPPSGGLQETQYF; CDR3nt: TGCGCCAGCAGCTTGACCCCGCCTAGCGGGGGGCTCCAAGAGACCCAGTACTTC
v_gene: TRBV9; j_gene: TRBJ1-4; d_gene: -; abundance: once; CDR3aa: CASSPGTLGGYNEKLFF; CDR3nt: TGTGCCAGCAGCCCGGGGACACTTGGGGGATATAATGAAAAACTGTTTTTT
v_gene: TRBV10-3; j_gene: TRBJ1-1; d_gene: -; abundance: -; CDR3aa: CAISPEGVNTEAFF; CDR3nt: TGTGCCATCAGTCCAGAAGGAGTGAACACTGAAGCTTTCTTT
v_gene: TRBV5-6; j_gene: TRBJ2-7; d_gene: -; abundance: -; CDR3aa: CASSRRGGEPYEQYF; CDR3nt: TGTGCCAGCAGCCGGAGGGGGGGAGAGCCCTACGAGCAGTACTTC
v_gene: TRBV4-3; j_gene: TRBJ2-5; d_gene: TRBD1; abundance: -; CDR3aa: CASSHRDRGETQYF; CDR3nt: TGCGCCAGCAGCCACAGGGACAGGGGAGAGACCCAGTACTTC
v_gene: TRBV18; j_gene: TRBJ1-2; d_gene: -; abundance: -; CDR3aa: CASSPRSADGYTF; CDR3nt: TGTGCCAGCTCACCCCGTTCAGCTGATGGCTACACCTTC
v_gene: TRBV29-1; j_gene: TRBJ2-3; d_gene: TRBD1; abundance: -; CDR3aa: CSANQGTGGSDTQYF; CDR3nt: TGCAGCGCAAATCAGGGGACAGGGGGGTCAGATACGCAGTATTTT